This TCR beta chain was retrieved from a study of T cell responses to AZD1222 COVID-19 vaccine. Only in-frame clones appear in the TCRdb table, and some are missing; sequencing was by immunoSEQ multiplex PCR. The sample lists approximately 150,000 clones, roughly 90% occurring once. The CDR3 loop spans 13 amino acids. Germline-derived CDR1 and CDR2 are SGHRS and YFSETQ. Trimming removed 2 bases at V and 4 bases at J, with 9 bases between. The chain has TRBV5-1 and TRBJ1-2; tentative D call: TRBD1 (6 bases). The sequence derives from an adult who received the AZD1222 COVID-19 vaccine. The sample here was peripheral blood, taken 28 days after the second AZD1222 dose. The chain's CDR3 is CASSFNRVYGYTF. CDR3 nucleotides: TGCGCCAGCAGCTTCAACAGGGTCTATGGCTACACCTTC.